The 14 T cell receptor beta chains listed next were all sequenced from one sample in a study of CD8+CD57+ T cells in acquired aplastic anemia. Genomic DNA constituted the template upon which TCR beta VDJ and CDR3 profiling was performed. TCRdb reanalysed the reads using MiXCR and keeps one entry per CDR3 protein. The table includes 160,000 or so distinct CDR3 sequences, more than 45% detected once. Only patients with CD8+CD57+ cell expansion on flow cytometry were chosen for sequencing. Sequenced material: sorted CD4+, CD8+, or CD8+CD57+ T cells (not recorded which) from PBMCs. Receptors originate from a human donor with aplastic anemia.

This clonotype was detected many times. The CDR3 carries no conserved terminal phenylalanine or tryptophan, so it likely arises from a read error. Because the CDR3's place on the DNA is in doubt, the DNA is left out and the CDR3 is given as listed by TCRdb. This chain joins TRBV12-3 or TRBV12-4 and TRBJ2-3; TRBD1 is the table's D call and was not checked against the DNA. A total of 12 residues make up the CDR3, ends included. CDR3 in amino acids: CASSLFGQGIEL.

This clonotype was found many times. This chain uses TRBV12-3 or TRBV12-4 with TRBJ2-7, with 7 bases aligning to TRBD1. This CDR3 contains 13 residues. V lost 3 bases and J lost 4; bases outside the gene matches: 3. Here the CDR3 reads CASSLNRGYEQYF. CDR3 nucleotides: TGTGCCAGCAGTTTGAACAGGGGTTACGAGCAGTACTTC.

This clonotype was seen just once. The genes are TRBV5-4 and TRBJ2-7, with 7 nucleotides matching TRBD2. With V trimmed by 0 bases and J by 0 bases, 9 bases remained unmatched. The germline gives CDR1 SGHNT, CDR2 YYREEE (reference sequence). The CDR3 runs to 17 residues. In DNA form, the CDR3 reads TGTGCCAGCAGCTTGGGTTTTGCGGGGGTGAGCTCCTACGAGCAGTACTTC. This encodes CASSLGFAGVSSYEQYF. The full variable domain, completed using reference TRBV5-4 and TRBJ2-7, is ETGVTQSPTHLIKTRGQQVTLRCSSQSGHNTVSWYQQALGQGPQFIFQYYREEENGRGNFPPRFSGLQFPNYSSELNVNALELDDSALYLCASSLGFAGVSSYEQYFGPGTRLTVT.

This clonotype was counted between two and nine times. Relative to the germline gene, one junction end is altered; a read error may explain this. The chain joins TRBV14 to TRBJ1-4; 9 bases agree with TRBD1. Germline CDR1 and CDR2: SGHDN and FVKESK. The CDR3 loop spans 22 amino acids. CDR3 amino acids: CASSEERPVGTGTPSTNEKLFF. CDR3 in DNA: TGTGCCAGCAGCGAAGAACGGCCGGTTGGGACAGGGACACCCTCAACTAATGAAAAACTGTTTTTT.

Concerning this clonotype: At one of its ends the junction is not consistent with the germline gene, which may arise from a read error. The chain links TRBV5-4 to TRBJ2-7, with unresolved D. The CDR3 contains 12 residues. Germline V lookup: CDR1 SGHNT, CDR2 YYREEE (reference sequence). For the CDR3, the DNA is TGTGCCAGCAGCCTGCTAGTACAGTTTGAGCACTTC. Translation gives CASSLLVQFEHF.

This clonotype appeared once. The V gene is TRBV7-9, the J gene TRBJ1-1; D perhaps matches TRBD1 (5 bases). CDR3 size: 15 residues. The germline CDR1 and CDR2 sequences are SEHNR and FQNEAQ (reference sequence). The ends were cut back, 4 bases at V and 0 bases at J, with 12 bases in the middle. The CDR3 loop reads CASSSGPQLNTEAFF. The DNA for the CDR3 is TGTGCCAGCAGCTCGGGGCCACAGTTGAACACTGAAGCTTTCTTT.

Many counts were recorded for this clonotype. The genes are TRBV9 and TRBJ1-1; D call uncertain. The length of the CDR3 is 15 residues. Germline values: CDR1 SGDLS, CDR2 YYNGEE. V lost 5 bases, J lost 0 bases, and 14 bases lay in between. CDR3: CASRDAKTLNTEAFF. The CDR3 region has the DNA TGTGCCAGCAGAGACGCGAAGACACTGAACACTGAAGCTTTCTTT.

This clonotype appeared many times. The V and J genes are TRBV7-2 and TRBJ2-7; TRBD2 agrees at 7 bases. Germline loops: CDR1 SGHTA, CDR2 FQGNSA. The length of the CDR3 is 14 residues. V was pared by 3 bases and J by 7 bases, with 9 bases of the junction left unmatched. This chain's CDR3 is CASSLGGGLGEQYF. DNA for the CDR3: TGTGCCAGCAGCTTGGGGGGAGGGCTTGGGGAGCAGTACTTC.

The CDR3 nucleotides read TGTGCCAGCAGTAGCGACAGAGGGAGCAATCAGCCCCAGCATTTT. Amino acids: CASSSDRGSNQPQHF. V and J are TRBV2 and TRBJ1-5; D is possibly TRBD1 (5 bases). Germline CDR1 SNHLY, CDR2 FYNNEI. This CDR3 comprises 15 residues. V lost 5 bases to trimming and J lost 1 base, with 12 bases between them.

This chain links TRBV27 with TRBJ2-3; D is uncertain. This CDR3 comprises 13 residues. V lost 2 bases, J lost 2 bases, and 5 bases lay in between. Germline loops: CDR1 MNHEY, CDR2 SMNVEV (reference sequence). The CDR3 DNA follows: TGTGCCAGCAGTTTACGGCCCACAGATACGCAGTATTTT. Protein sequence: CASSLRPTDTQYF.

The genes are TRBV20-1 and TRBJ2-5; D unresolved. CDR1 is DFQATT, CDR2 SNEGSKA, per germline (reference sequence). Trimming stripped 4 bases from V and 4 bases from J, with 7 bases between. This CDR3 is built from 11 residues. CDR3 sequence: CSAIQIETQYF. The CDR3, as DNA: TGCAGTGCTATACAGATAGAGACCCAGTACTTC.

The rearrangement joins TRBV19 to TRBJ1-4, with D possibly matching TRBD1 (6 bases). Germline assignment: CDR1 LNHDA and CDR2 SQIVND (reference sequence). V was clipped by 5 bases and J by 5 bases, with 27 bases between them. The CDR3 has 19 residues. The CDR3 bases are TGTGCCAGTAGTCCCCTGATTACGGGGGCCCTCCACCCCAATGAAAAACTGTTTTTT. Its protein product is CASSPLITGALHPNEKLFF.

This clonotype was picked up one time. DNA of the CDR3: TGTGCCAGCAGCTTAGCCCCAGGGCGAGGTCAGCCCCAGCATTTT. Protein product: CASSLAPGRGQPQHF. This chain links TRBV11-3 with TRBJ1-5; perhaps TRBD1 as D (5 bases). The CDR3 is made up of 15 amino acids. The V gene's germline CDR1 is SGHNT and CDR2 YENEEA. V gave up 1 base and J gave up 6 bases, with 13 bases separating them.

Only a few counts were recorded for this clonotype. The rearrangement links TRBV28 to TRBJ1-4, with D perhaps TRBD1 (6 bases). Germline lookup yields CDR1 MDHEN and CDR2 SYDVKM. V shed 3 bases and J shed 12 bases, with 20 bases lying between them. CDR3 length equals 15 residues. This CDR3 reads CASSFPGVGASELFF. The CDR3 DNA is TGTGCCAGCAGTTTCCCAGGGGTCGGAGCGAGTGAACTGTTTTTT.